The 24 T cell receptor beta chains reported below all come from one sample, sequenced in a study of regulatory T cells in long-lasting Graves disease. In building TCR beta libraries, iRepertoire HTBI primers were used together with Arm-PCR of CDR3 regions. TCRdb processed the multiplex PCR reads anew with MiXCR; each CDR3 protein has one entry. The sample contains around 420,000 distinct CDR3 sequences, around 15% of which appear only once. Time point: newly diagnosed GD, antithyroid drugs for less than 3 months. PBMCs provided the RNA from which the TCR library was made. The starting material was peripheral blood mononuclear cells (PBMCs), obtained at new diagnosis, from a patient treated with antithyroid drugs. These receptors were taken from a female donor with Graves disease.

This clonotype was seen ten or more times. The chain is built from TRBV9 and TRBJ2-1; TRBD1 is a possible D gene (6 bases). Between the trimmed V and J ends, which lost 0 bases and 9 bases, there was a span of 10 bases. Germline CDR1 SGDLS, CDR2 YYNGEE. The CDR3 totals 13 residues. CDR3 residues: CASSVAAGAEQFF. DNA for the CDR3: TGTGCCAGCAGCGTAGCGGCAGGGGCTGAGCAGTTCTTC. Supplemented by reference TRBV9 and TRBJ2-1, the full variable domain reads DSGVTQTPKHLITATGQRVTLRCSPRSGDLSVYWYQQSLDQGLQFLIQYYNGEERAKGNILERFSAQQFPDLHSELNLSSLELGDSALYFCASSVAAGAEQFFGPGTRLTVL.

This clonotype was counted at least ten times. The chain is built from TRBV3-1 and TRBJ1-5; no definite D call. This CDR3 is built from 13 residues. The V and J ends lost 2 bases and 3 bases respectively, with 5 bases between them. Germline V gene lookup returns CDR1 LGHDT and CDR2 YNNKEL (reference sequence). The CDR3 sequence: CASSQRFNQPQHF. In DNA form, the CDR3 reads TGTGCCAGCAGCCAACGGTTCAATCAGCCCCAGCATTTT.

This clonotype was recorded at least ten times. J is TRBJ2-7 and V is TRBV28, with unresolved D. CDR3 length: 14 amino acids. Looked up from germline, CDR1 is MDHEN and CDR2 is SYDVKM. Between the trimmed V and J ends, which lost 6 bases and 1 base, there was a span of 13 bases. The CDR3 reads CASRPHSKSYEQYF. In DNA form, the CDR3 reads TGTGCCAGCAGACCTCACTCGAAATCCTACGAGCAGTACTTC.

This clonotype was observed at least ten times. This rearrangement joins TRBV11-1 to TRBJ2-1; the D gene is possibly TRBD2 (6 bases). The germline V gene has CDR1 SGHAT and CDR2 FQDESV (reference sequence). Trimming pared 5 bases from V and 6 bases from J, leaving 11 bases between. This CDR3 contains 13 residues. In nucleotides, the CDR3 is TGTGCCAGCAGCGGTCGACTAGTCAATGAGCAGTTCTTC. The encoded protein is CASSGRLVNEQFF. The full variable domain, rest sourced from reference TRBV11-1 and TRBJ2-1, is EAEVAQSPRYKITEKSQAVAFWCDPISGHATLYWYRQILGQGPELLVQFQDESVVDDSQLPKDRFSAERLKGVDSTLKIQPAELGDSAMYLCASSGRLVNEQFFGPGTRLTVL.

A note on this clonotype: A much larger clone lies a single base off, so this may be a read error. The V and J genes are TRBV2 and TRBJ1-5; D is undetermined. TRBJ2-3 matches the DNA end more closely, so the J call is doubtful. CDR1 is SNHLY, CDR2 FYNNEI, per germline. The CDR3 spans 14 residues. DNA for the CDR3: TGTGCCAGCAGCGGCGTGCTCTGCAATCAGCCCCAGTATTTT. It yields the protein CASSGVLCNQPQYF.

This clonotype was counted ten times or more. The chain uses TRBV5-1 and TRBJ2-1; D not certain. This CDR3 spans 14 amino acids. CDR1 SGHRS and CDR2 YFSETQ come from the germline V gene. V was shortened by 0 bases and J by 6 bases, with 10 bases between the two germline ends. This CDR3 is CASSLELAGNEQFF. The CDR3 DNA is TGCGCCAGCAGCTTGGAATTAGCTGGCAATGAGCAGTTCTTC.

V is TRBV28 and J is TRBJ2-7; 9 bases map to TRBD1. This CDR3 spans 15 amino acids. Germline V CDR1 and CDR2: MDHEN, SYDVKM. J gave up 3 bases and V 3 bases, and 6 bases lay outside the gene matches. DNA for the CDR3: TGTGCCAGCAGTTTTCCTGGGACAGGGCTCTACGAGCAGTACTTC. It is translated as CASSFPGTGLYEQYF. The full variable domain, its missing parts supplied by reference TRBV28 and TRBJ2-7, is DVKVTQSSRYLVKRTGEKVFLECVQDMDHENMFWYRQDPGLGLRLIYFSYDVKMKEKGDIPEGYSVSREKKERFSLILESASTNQTSMYLCASSFPGTGLYEQYFGPGTRLTVT.

This chain uses TRBV6-1 with TRBJ2-7; 10 bases agree with TRBD2. The CDR3 is 15 residues long. V lost 8 bases and J lost 0; bases outside the gene matches: 7. From germline, CDR1 is MNHNS and CDR2 SASEGT. The DNA for the CDR3 is TGTGCCAGCCTTATGGCTAGCGGGAGCTCCTACGAGCAGTACTTC. Protein sequence: CASLMASGSSYEQYF.

In regard to this clonotype: The likely explanation is a read error, given a far larger clone one base away. V usage is TRBV6-5 and J usage is TRBJ2-5; no clear D gene. V was shortened by 0 bases and J by 11 bases, with 28 bases between the two germline ends. The CDR3 loop spans 18 amino acids. Germline lookup yields CDR1 MNHEY and CDR2 SVGAGI. CDR3 region: CASSYSYPDGHLNNEQYF. The CDR3 DNA follows: TGTGCCAGCAGTTACTCTTATCCCGACGGTCACCTTAACAATGAGCAGTACTTC.

This clonotype was picked up a small number of times. This chain connects TRBV29-1 to TRBJ1-2, with a weak D call TRBD1 (6 bases). The CDR3 length is 15 residues. Germline CDR1 and CDR2: SQVTM and ANQGSEA. Trimming removed 2 bases from V and 4 bases from J, with 17 bases in between. CDR3 protein: CSVENQGSSRYGYTF. CDR3 nucleotides: TGCAGCGTTGAAAACCAGGGGAGTTCCCGCTATGGCTACACCTTC.

The table lists this clonotype with many counts. The CDR3 DNA sequence: TGTGCCAGCAGTGAAGGAGGCAGGGAAAAACTGTTTTTT. Translating it yields CASSEGGREKLFF. The V gene is TRBV2, the J gene TRBJ1-4; D remains ambiguous. With 1 base removed from V and 8 bases from J, the gap between germline ends came to 8 bases. Germline CDR1 and CDR2: SNHLY and FYNNEI. This CDR3 spans 13 amino acids.

This clonotype was seen many times. The rearrangement joins TRBV7-2 to TRBJ2-3; tentative D call: TRBD2 (7 bases). Germline CDR1 reads SGHTA; CDR2 reads FQGNSA. Trimming took 6 bases from V and 9 from J, leaving 19 bases between them. The CDR3 is 14 residues long. The CDR3 bases are TGTGCCAGCAGGCAAGGGGGGGGGCCTTGGACGCAGTATTTT. As protein: CASRQGGGPWTQYF.

As to this clonotype: This clone may be a read error of a much larger clone one base away. The V and J genes are TRBV7-3 and TRBJ2-1, with TRBD2 matching 8 bases. This CDR3 has 16 residues. Germline assignment: CDR1 SGHTA and CDR2 FQGTGA. In DNA form, the CDR3 reads TGTACCAGCAGCTTAAGCCCAGCGGGAGCTGGAAATGAGCAGTTCTTC. Translating it yields CTSSLSPAGAGNEQFF.

The J gene is TRBJ1-2, the V gene TRBV4-3, with a weak D call TRBD1 (5 bases). The CDR3 sequence is 14 residues long. Germline V gene sequence: CDR1 LGHNA, CDR2 YSLEER. V was clipped by 0 bases and J by 8 bases, with 13 bases between them. In DNA form, the CDR3 reads TGCGCCAGCAGCCAAGACGGTGGGGCTCGCGGCTACACCTTC. It specifies CASSQDGGARGYTF.

There are many counts of this clonotype. The rearrangement links TRBV5-6 to TRBJ2-1; TRBD1 matches at 8 bases. This CDR3 has 14 amino acids. The V gene's germline CDR1 is SGHDT and CDR2 YYEEEE. Unmatched junction bases numbered 6, after V lost 4 bases and J lost 6 bases. The CDR3 reads CASSVTGQGNEQFF. CDR3 sequence (DNA): TGTGCCAGCAGCGTTACAGGACAGGGCAATGAGCAGTTCTTC.

This clonotype appeared many times. This chain's CDR3 is CASSLEGATNEKLFF. CDR3 coding DNA: TGTGCCAGCAGTTTAGAAGGGGCAACTAATGAAAAACTGTTTTTT. The J gene is TRBJ1-4, the V gene TRBV28; D is perhaps TRBD1 (5 bases). With 2 bases removed from V and 0 bases from J, the gap between germline ends came to 7 bases. The CDR3 runs to 15 residues. The germline gives CDR1 MDHEN, CDR2 SYDVKM.

This chain connects TRBV7-9 to TRBJ2-3; 8 nucleotides align to TRBD1. The V segment lost 4 bases and the J segment 0 bases; nucleotides outside the gene matches: 9. CDR3 length: 17 amino acids. Per germline, CDR1 SEHNR and CDR2 FQNEAQ (reference sequence). The CDR3 nucleotides read TGTGCCAGCAGCTCCGGAAGACAGGGGACAAGCACAGATACGCAGTATTTT. Amino acid sequence: CASSSGRQGTSTDTQYF.

This clonotype turned up a few times. An end of the junction does not agree with germline; a read error may underlie this. The V and J genes are TRBV9 and TRBJ2-1; TRBD2 matches at 8 bases. CDR1 is SGDLS and CDR2 is YYNGEE in the germline V gene. This CDR3 is built from 16 residues. As DNA, the CDR3 is TGTGCCGGCAGCGTAGGGAGCGGGGGATTCTACAATGAGCAGTTCTTC. This sequence encodes CAGSVGSGGFYNEQFF. The full variable domain, its missing parts supplied by reference TRBV9 and TRBJ2-1, is DSGVTQTPKHLITATGQRVTLRCSPRSGDLSVYWYQQSLDQGLQFLIQYYNGEERAKGNILERFSAQQFPDLHSELNLSSLELGDSALYFCAGSVGSGGFYNEQFFGPGTRLTVL.

CDR3 nucleotide sequence: TGCAGTGCTAGAGATCCGGGGACTAGCGCCACAGATACGCAGTATTTT. Amino acids: CSARDPGTSATDTQYF. The gene calls are TRBV20-1 and TRBJ2-3, with TRBD2 matching over 10 bases. This CDR3 contains 16 residues. CDR1 is DFQATT and CDR2 is SNEGSKA in the germline V gene (reference sequence). J was trimmed by 2 bases and V by 0 bases; bases with no gene match: 5.

There are many counts of this clonotype. The V gene is TRBV7-8, the J gene TRBJ1-2; the match to TRBD1 covers 7 bases. The V and J ends lost 3 bases and 8 bases, in that order; junction bases with no gene match: 18. The CDR3 is 17 residues long. Germline V gives CDR1 SGHVS, CDR2 FQNEAQ. The CDR3 DNA is TGTGCCAGCAGCTTGAACAGGGGCCAAAAAAGGTGGAGGGGCTACACCTTC. Encoded protein: CASSLNRGQKRWRGYTF.

This clonotype came up many times. The chain couples TRBV5-1 to TRBJ2-3, with a tentative D call TRBD2 (5 bases). Trimming removed 5 bases from V and 0 bases from J, with 16 bases in between. This CDR3 is 16 amino acids long. Germline V gene lookup returns CDR1 SGHRS and CDR2 YFSETQ. The CDR3 spells CASRISALSSTDTQYF. CDR3 in DNA: TGCGCCAGCAGGATTAGCGCGCTTTCTAGCACAGATACGCAGTATTTT.

This rearrangement joins TRBV25-1 to TRBJ2-7; unclear D gene. The germline V and J ends were trimmed by 5 bases and 1 base, with 18 bases remaining between them. Germline lookup yields CDR1 MGHDK and CDR2 SYGVNS. This CDR3 contains 16 residues. The CDR3 sequence is CASSPTSRGASYEQYF. CDR3 coding DNA: TGTGCCAGCAGTCCGACCTCCAGAGGCGCTTCCTACGAGCAGTACTTC.

This clonotype was seen many times. The chain combines TRBV7-9 with TRBJ2-7; 7 nucleotides agree with TRBD1. CDR1 is SEHNR and CDR2 is FQNEAQ in the germline V gene (reference sequence). The J segment lost 5 bases and the V segment lost 4 bases, leaving 11 bases of the junction unmatched. CDR3 size: 15 residues. CDR3 nucleotide sequence: TGTGCCAGCAGCTCTGTGGACAGGAAAGAAGACGAGCAGTACTTC. The encoded protein is CASSSVDRKEDEQYF. Complete variable domain (other parts from reference TRBV7-9 and TRBJ2-7): DTGVSQNPRHKITKRGQNVTFRCDPISEHNRLYWYRQTLGQGPEFLTYFQNEAQLEKSRLLSDRFSAERPKGSFSTLEIQRTEQGDSAMYLCASSSVDRKEDEQYFGPGTRLTVT.

This clonotype has just a few counts. The rearrangement joins TRBV20-1 to TRBJ2-2; maybe TRBD1 (5 bases). V shed 2 bases and J shed 2 bases, with 12 bases lying between them. The CDR3 extends over 15 amino acids. Germline V gives CDR1 DFQATT, CDR2 SNEGSKA (reference sequence). Here the CDR3 DNA reads TGCAGTGCTAGAAGTCGACAGCCAAACACCGGGGAGCTGTTTTTT. Amino acids: CSARSRQPNTGELFF.